The 30 T cell receptor beta chains presented below share a single source sample, sequenced in a study of cytomegalovirus exposure and HLA in healthy donors (TCRdb year 2017). Libraries were constructed by the immunoSEQ multiplex PCR assay. TCRdb carries this immuneACCESS record with in-frame sequences only. Its versions omit some clonotypes, under half of them owing to an unresolved V gene in the studies checked, with the rest unexplained. Counted in this sample were roughly 140,000 clones; roughly nine tenths of them appeared once. 0.6% to 0.85% of the sample lies in the top ten. The source material was PBMCs. These receptors all come from a man younger than 35 in good health and CMV-seronegative.

The chain recombines TRBV4-3 with TRBJ2-3; 14 bases map to TRBD2. Unmatched junction bases numbered 5, after V lost 3 bases and J lost 6 bases. The V gene's germline CDR1 is LGHNA and CDR2 YSLEER. The CDR3 is made up of 16 amino acids. The CDR3 region is CASSHGTSGSGDTQYF. CDR3 DNA sequence: TGCGCCAGCAGCCACGGGACTAGCGGGAGTGGTGATACGCAGTATTTT.

The V call is TRBV7-7, the J call TRBJ2-7, with TRBD1 identical over 10 bases. Germline V gene lookup returns CDR1 SSHAT and CDR2 FNYEAQ (reference sequence). CDR3 size: 12 residues. The V segment lost 5 bases and the J segment 9 bases; nucleotides outside the gene matches: 4. CDR3: CASSPGQGRQYF. The DNA of the CDR3 is TGTGCCAGCAGCCCGGGACAGGGGCGGCAGTACTTC.

Only one count was recorded for this clone. The chain combines TRBV5-6 with TRBJ2-5; a possible D gene is TRBD1 (6 bases). Germline assignment: CDR1 SGHDT and CDR2 YYEEEE. Trimming pared 0 bases from V and 7 bases from J, leaving 10 bases between. This CDR3 has 13 residues. CDR3 DNA: TGTGCCAGCAGCTTGGGACAGGCCGGGACCCAGTACTTC. Translation: CASSLGQAGTQYF.

This clone was found once. This sequence joins TRBV5-1 and TRBJ1-2; maybe TRBD1 (6 bases). V lost 0 bases and J 4 bases, leaving 10 bases between the germline ends. Germline CDR1 and CDR2: SGHRS and YFSETQ. The CDR3 contains 14 residues. The chain's CDR3 is CASSLEEGGYGYTF. DNA of the CDR3: TGCGCCAGCAGCTTGGAGGAAGGGGGCTATGGCTACACCTTC.

CDR3 coding DNA: TGTGCCAGCAGTACGAGGGGACTATTGCAGTTCTTC. This encodes CASSTRGLLQFF. The chain combines TRBV2 with TRBJ2-1; 7 nucleotides match TRBD2. The CDR3 loop spans 12 amino acids. CDR1 and CDR2 from the germline V gene are SNHLY and FYNNEI. The V gene end was trimmed by 5 bases and the J gene end by 12 bases; junction bases not matched to a gene: 7. Full variable domain (missing parts from reference TRBV2 and TRBJ2-1): EPEVTQTPSHQVTQMGQEVILRCVPISNHLYFYWYRQILGQKVEFLVSFYNNEISEKSEIFDDQFSVERPDGSNFTLKIRSTKLEDSAMYFCASSTRGLLQFFGPGTRLTVL.

The rearrangement uses TRBV9 and TRBJ2-7; 11 bases are a match to TRBD2. Per germline, CDR1 SGDLS and CDR2 YYNGEE. The length of the CDR3 is 16 residues. V lost 4 bases, J lost 0 bases, and 6 bases stayed unmatched. CDR3 amino acids: CASSPRTSGFSYEQYF. In DNA form, the CDR3 reads TGTGCCAGCAGCCCTCGGACTAGCGGGTTCTCCTACGAGCAGTACTTC. The complete variable domain, with remaining parts taken from reference TRBV9 and TRBJ2-7, reads DSGVTQTPKHLITATGQRVTLRCSPRSGDLSVYWYQQSLDQGLQFLIQYYNGEERAKGNILERFSAQQFPDLHSELNLSSLELGDSALYFCASSPRTSGFSYEQYFGPGTRLTVT.

V and J are TRBV5-1 and TRBJ2-3; 11 positions match TRBD2. The CDR3 sequence is 16 residues long. Germline trimming cut 4 bases from V and 3 bases from J; bases unmatched to any gene: 7. Germline-derived CDR1 and CDR2 are SGHRS and YFSETQ. CDR3 region: CASSPKLAGVTDTQYF. DNA of the CDR3: TGCGCCAGCAGCCCCAAACTAGCGGGGGTGACAGATACGCAGTATTTT.

This clone came up once. The V and J genes are TRBV25-1 and TRBJ2-3; possible D gene TRBD2, 5 bases. CDR1 and CDR2 from the germline V gene are MGHDK and SYGVNS. The CDR3 is made up of 13 amino acids. The V gene lost 3 bases and the J gene lost 9 bases, with 13 bases spanning the gap. The CDR3 protein is CASSEGSGLTQYF. In nucleotides, the CDR3 is TGTGCCAGCAGTGAGGGGTCGGGGTTAACGCAGTATTTT.

The chain joins TRBV5-1 to TRBJ1-5; D remains unclear. This CDR3 has 15 amino acids. The germline gives CDR1 SGHRS, CDR2 YFSETQ. The V gene lost 0 bases and the J gene lost 2 bases, with 9 bases spanning the gap. The CDR3 coding sequence is TGCGCCAGCAGCTTGGGAGGCCTCCGCAATCAGCCCCAGCATTTT. Encoded protein: CASSLGGLRNQPQHF.

The table lists this clone with a count of one. For the CDR3, the DNA is TGCGCCAGCAGCGAGGGGGGGACCTCCTCCTACGAGCAGTACTTC. Protein sequence: CASSEGGTSSYEQYF. The V gene is TRBV10-1, the J gene TRBJ2-7; a possible D gene is TRBD2 (7 bases). Between the trimmed V and J ends, which lost 6 bases and 0 bases, there was a span of 15 bases. The CDR3 runs to 15 residues. Germline CDR1 WNHNN, CDR2 SYGVQD (reference sequence).

This sequence joins TRBV7-9 and TRBJ2-7; tentatively, D is TRBD2 (6 bases). In germline, CDR1 is SEHNR, CDR2 FQNEAQ (reference sequence). V was trimmed by 2 bases and J by 6 bases, leaving 11 bases between them. This CDR3 is built from 13 residues. The CDR3: CASSLIGGSEQYF. The CDR3 bases are TGTGCCAGCAGCTTAATTGGGGGGTCCGAGCAGTACTTC.

The rearrangement links TRBV18 to TRBJ2-1, with TRBD1 as a possible D gene (6 bases). The CDR3 is 14 amino acids. The V end was cut by 7 bases, the J end by 9 bases, with 19 bases between. Germline V CDR1 and CDR2: KGHSH, LQKENI. CDR3 sequence (DNA): TGTGCCAGCTTCCCCACTTCCGGGACAACTGAGCAGTTCTTC. This sequence encodes CASFPTSGTTEQFF.

The V call is TRBV5-1, the J call TRBJ2-2; a weak D match, TRBD1 (6 bases). This CDR3 has 17 amino acids. Trimming removed 5 bases from V and 0 bases from J, with 17 bases in between. Germline V gene data show CDR1 as SGHRS and CDR2 as YFSETQ. The CDR3 DNA reads as TGCGCCAGCAGGTCGTATGCCCAGGGGACGAACACCGGGGAGCTGTTTTTT. It encodes CASRSYAQGTNTGELFF.

The chain couples TRBV15 to TRBJ1-4; D ambiguous. V was trimmed by 5 bases and J by 0 bases, leaving 13 bases between them. This CDR3 region has 16 residues. The germline V gene encodes CDR1 LNHNV and CDR2 YYDKDF (reference sequence). The DNA of the CDR3 is TGTGCCACCAGCCCGCCGGGTGACGCAACTAATGAAAAACTGTTTTTT. This sequence encodes CATSPPGDATNEKLFF.

This rearrangement joins TRBV4-1 to TRBJ1-2; D remains ambiguous. V dropped 1 base and J dropped 2 bases, with 5 bases sitting between them. The CDR3 has 13 residues. In germline, CDR1 is MGHRA, CDR2 YSYEKL. CDR3 residues: CASSQAVNYGYTF. The CDR3 DNA sequence: TGCGCCAGCAGCCAAGCAGTAAACTATGGCTACACCTTC.

This clone has just one count. J is TRBJ1-1 and V is TRBV30; no definite D call. This CDR3 has 14 residues. Trimming removed 2 bases at V and 0 bases at J, with 10 bases between. Germline values: CDR1 GTSNPN, CDR2 SVGIG (reference sequence). CDR3 amino acids: CAWSTTRMNTEAFF. In DNA, the CDR3 is TGTGCCTGGAGTACTACCCGGATGAACACTGAAGCTTTCTTT.

The chain employs TRBV6-1 and TRBJ2-5, with 10 bases matching TRBD1. The ends lost 7 bases at V and 1 base at J; junction bases unmatched: 6. Per germline, CDR1 MNHNS and CDR2 SASEGT. The CDR3 has 15 residues. CDR3 sequence reads: CASTRDRGPQETQYF. The DNA of the CDR3 is TGTGCCAGCACTAGGGACAGGGGTCCCCAAGAGACCCAGTACTTC.

The chain recombines TRBV4-1 with TRBJ2-3, with TRBD2 matching 10 bases. Germline CDR1 reads MGHRA; CDR2 reads YSYEKL. V lost 0 bases and J lost 2; bases outside the gene matches: 8. The CDR3 is 18 residues long. CDR3: CASSQEMLAGDLTDTQYF. CDR3 nucleotide sequence: TGCGCCAGCAGCCAAGAAATGCTAGCGGGGGACCTCACAGATACGCAGTATTTT.

The chain recombines TRBV5-5 with TRBJ2-7, with 11 nucleotides matching TRBD1. The CDR3 is made up of 16 amino acids. Germline assignment: CDR1 SGHKS and CDR2 YYEKEE (reference sequence). Trimming removed 3 bases from V and 2 bases from J; junction bases left unmatched: 7. CDR3 region: CASSSPRDRGTYEQYF. CDR3 nucleotide sequence: TGTGCCAGCAGCTCCCCCCGGGACAGGGGGACCTACGAGCAGTACTTC.

CDR3 region: CASSVLSAGELFF. CDR3 DNA sequence: TGTGCCAGCAGCGTATTATCCGCCGGGGAGCTGTTTTTT. This chain joins TRBV9 and TRBJ2-2; D is unclear. The CDR3 covers 13 residues. Germline values: CDR1 SGDLS, CDR2 YYNGEE. The V and J ends lost 1 base and 6 bases respectively, with 7 bases between them. Complete variable domain (other parts from reference TRBV9 and TRBJ2-2): DSGVTQTPKHLITATGQRVTLRCSPRSGDLSVYWYQQSLDQGLQFLIQYYNGEERAKGNILERFSAQQFPDLHSELNLSSLELGDSALYFCASSVLSAGELFFGEGSRLTVL.

This chain connects TRBV6-1 to TRBJ2-1; 7 bases are shared with TRBD2. Germline assignment: CDR1 MNHNS and CDR2 SASEGT. J was trimmed by 8 bases and V by 7 bases; bases with no gene match: 14. The CDR3 extends over 15 amino acids. In DNA, the CDR3 is TGTGCCAGCATCCCCCCCGGGAGGATTATCGATGAGCAGTTCTTC. Its translation is CASIPPGRIIDEQFF.

To note about this clone: The junction and the germline gene differ at one end; a read error may be behind it. The V and J genes are TRBV13 and TRBJ1-6; TRBD1 matches 8 bases. CDR1 and CDR2 (germline): PRHDT, FYEKMQ (reference sequence). The length of the CDR3 is 16 residues. The CDR3 protein is CASTLNGGQEVSPLHF. The CDR3 DNA follows: TGTGCCAGCACCTTAAACGGGGGACAGGAAGTATCACCCCTCCACTTT.

The V and J genes are TRBV29-1 and TRBJ1-1; TRBD1 aligns across 10 bases. CDR1 SQVTM and CDR2 ANQGSEA come from the germline V gene. V gave up 6 bases and J gave up 5 bases; unmatched junction bases: 0. The CDR3 loop spans 11 amino acids. The CDR3 nucleotides are TGCAGCGTGGACAGGGGGACTGAAGCTTTCTTT. This sequence encodes CSVDRGTEAFF.

This chain connects TRBV7-2 to TRBJ1-1; D uncertain. This CDR3 region has 18 residues. V was clipped by 1 base and J by 11 bases, with 29 bases between them. Looked up from germline, CDR1 is SGHTA and CDR2 is FQGNSA. For the CDR3, the DNA is TGTGCCAGCAGCTTAGTCCCGCTCCGCGAGGCCCTCCTCTCGAAGGCTTTCTTT. It codes for CASSLVPLREALLSKAFF.

The chain couples TRBV5-1 to TRBJ2-4; 7 bases are a match to TRBD2. V was pared by 0 bases and J by 8 bases, with 5 bases of the junction left unmatched. This CDR3 has 14 amino acids. The germline gives CDR1 SGHRS, CDR2 YFSETQ. For the CDR3, the DNA is TGCGCCAGCAGCTTGGCTTTGGGGAGGGACATTCAGTACTTC. Protein: CASSLALGRDIQYF.

V is TRBV5-1 and J is TRBJ1-3, with D hard to call. Germline CDR1 and CDR2: SGHRS and YFSETQ. This CDR3 has 17 residues. Trimming shortened V by 5 bases and J by 0 bases, and 18 bases separated the two germline ends. This CDR3 is CASRQYPIQSSGNTIYF. In DNA form, the CDR3 reads TGCGCCAGCAGGCAATACCCAATTCAGTCCTCTGGAAACACCATATATTTT.

The chain employs TRBV19 and TRBJ2-7; possible D gene TRBD1, 6 bases. Germline CDR1 LNHDA, CDR2 SQIVND (reference sequence). Trimming shortened V by 3 bases and J by 4 bases, and 19 bases separated the two germline ends. The length of the CDR3 is 16 residues. In DNA, the CDR3 is TGTGCCAGTAGTATTGTATCGGCAGGGGAACCTTACGAGCAGTACTTC. As protein: CASSIVSAGEPYEQYF.

This clone has only one observation. The chain couples TRBV9 to TRBJ1-2, with D possibly being TRBD1 (5 bases). CDR3 length equals 13 residues. V lost 5 bases to trimming and J lost 4 bases, with 12 bases between them. CDR1 and CDR2 (germline): SGDLS, YYNGEE. The CDR3 sequence: CASRAQGGYGYTF. CDR3 nucleotide sequence: TGTGCCAGCAGGGCGCAGGGTGGCTATGGCTACACCTTC.

The chain joins TRBV27 to TRBJ2-2; D perhaps matches TRBD1 (5 bases). The V gene lost 3 bases and the J gene lost 7 bases, with 6 bases spanning the gap. Germline V lookup: CDR1 MNHEY, CDR2 SMNVEV (reference sequence). The CDR3 is 12 residues long. In nucleotides, the CDR3 is TGTGCCAGCAGTTTTAGGGGCGGGGAGCTGTTTTTT. Its protein product is CASSFRGGELFF.

This rearrangement joins TRBV6-5 to TRBJ1-2, with TRBD1 as a possible D gene (5 bases). There are 12 residues in the CDR3. Trimming stripped 2 bases from V and 7 bases from J, with 8 bases between. Germline V gene lookup returns CDR1 MNHEY and CDR2 SVGAGI. The CDR3: CASSYDSSGYTF. The CDR3 coding sequence is TGTGCCAGCAGTTACGACAGCTCTGGCTACACCTTC.